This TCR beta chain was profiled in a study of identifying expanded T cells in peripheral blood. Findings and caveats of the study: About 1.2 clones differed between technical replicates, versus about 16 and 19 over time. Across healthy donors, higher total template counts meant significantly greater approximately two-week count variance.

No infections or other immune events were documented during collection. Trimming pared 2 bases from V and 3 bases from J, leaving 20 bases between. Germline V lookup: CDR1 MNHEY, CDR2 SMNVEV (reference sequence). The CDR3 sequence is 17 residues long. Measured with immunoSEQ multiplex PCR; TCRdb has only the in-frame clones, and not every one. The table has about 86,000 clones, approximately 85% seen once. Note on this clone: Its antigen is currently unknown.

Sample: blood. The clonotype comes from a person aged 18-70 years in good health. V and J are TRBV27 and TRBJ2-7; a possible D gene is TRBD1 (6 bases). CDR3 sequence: CASSLSGQTSLGYEQYF. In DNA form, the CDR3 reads TGTGCCAGCAGTTTAAGCGGACAGACATCCTTAGGCTACGAGCAGTACTTC.